Below, 28 T cell receptor beta chains from the same sample are listed, as sequenced in a study of T cells in Graves' hyperthyroidism and ophthalmopathy. Using RNA transcripts as the source, TCR beta CDR3 regions were amplified. Initially, a first-round RT-PCR of the TCR CDR3 employed the HTBI primer set. In TCRdb, the multiplex PCR reads were re-called with MiXCR into one record per CDR3 protein. The repertoire holds some 500,000 distinct CDR3 sequences, with approximately 25% as singletons. Sequenced input: blood. The source is a woman in her twenties or thirties with Graves' ophthalmopathy.

This clonotype showed up many times. This chain uses TRBV6-2 or TRBV6-3 with TRBJ1-1, with D maybe TRBD1 (5 bases). Germline V CDR1 and CDR2: MNHEY, SVGEGT. The CDR3 sequence is 16 residues long. The ends were cut back, 0 bases at V and 4 bases at J, with 15 bases in the middle. The CDR3 DNA reads TGTGCCAGCAGTTACTCGTTCCCTAGACAGACCACTGAAGCTTTCTTT. Encoded protein: CASSYSFPRQTTEAFF.

This clonotype was seen ten or more times. V is TRBV28 and J is TRBJ2-7; TRBD2 might be the D (6 bases). The germline gives CDR1 MDHEN, CDR2 SYDVKM. The CDR3 consists of 16 residues. The V end lost 5 bases, the J end lost 0 bases, and 17 bases lay between the germline ends. In nucleotides, the CDR3 is TGTGCCAGCAGTATACCCCAGGGAGGAGGCTCCTACGAGCAGTACTTC. Its protein product is CASSIPQGGGSYEQYF.

This clonotype was counted many times. The chain carries TRBV20-1 and TRBJ2-2, with D possibly being TRBD2 (6 bases). Germline V gives CDR1 DFQATT, CDR2 SNEGSKA (reference sequence). Trimming left V 0 bases short and J 7 bases short, with 12 bases between. The CDR3 sequence is 14 residues long. The chain's CDR3 is CSARDQQEGGELFF. The CDR3 DNA is TGCAGTGCTAGAGATCAGCAGGAGGGCGGGGAGCTGTTTTTT.

Ten or more counts support this clonotype. The gene calls are TRBV5-4 and TRBJ2-5; the D call may be TRBD1 or TRBD2 (5 bases each). Germline CDR1 and CDR2: SGHNT and YYREEE (reference sequence). The CDR3 consists of 18 residues. The V and J ends lost 2 bases and 0 bases respectively, with 20 bases between them. The CDR3 nucleotides read TGTGCCAGCAGCTTTTCCGTTCTTTCGGGACCGAACCAAGAGACCCAGTACTTC. Translating gives CASSFSVLSGPNQETQYF.

This clonotype was counted ten times or more. This chain links TRBV2 with TRBJ1-6, with D unresolved. Germline V lookup: CDR1 SNHLY, CDR2 FYNNEI. V lost 8 bases and J lost 3, with 5 bases in between. The CDR3 has 12 residues. In DNA, the CDR3 is TGTGCCAGCGAAGACTATAATTCACCCCTCCACTTT. It translates to CASEDYNSPLHF.

CDR3 protein: CASSLDLAGVADTQYF. CDR3 nucleotide sequence: TGCGCCAGCAGCTTGGATCTAGCGGGAGTCGCAGATACGCAGTATTTT. The chain uses TRBV5-1 and TRBJ2-3; 10 nucleotides align to TRBD2. The J segment lost 4 bases and the V segment lost 0 bases, leaving 5 bases of the junction unmatched. Germline V CDR1 and CDR2: SGHRS, YFSETQ. CDR3 length: 16 amino acids. The full variable domain, completed using reference TRBV5-1 and TRBJ2-3, is KAGVTQTPRYLIKTRGQQVTLSCSPISGHRSVSWYQQTPGQGLQFLFEYFSETQRNKGNFPGRFSGRQFSNSRSEMNVSTLELGDSALYLCASSLDLAGVADTQYFGPGTRLTVL.

Only one count was recorded for this clonotype. The chain carries TRBV6-1 and TRBJ1-1; D is ambiguous. The CDR3 runs 13 residues. Germline V gene lookup returns CDR1 MNHNS and CDR2 SASEGT. Between the trimmed V and J ends, which lost 5 bases and 2 bases, there was a span of 9 bases. CDR3 protein: CASSQNPNTEAFF. The CDR3 DNA reads as TGTGCCAGCAGTCAGAATCCAAACACTGAAGCTTTCTTT.

This clonotype was seen ten or more times. The chain combines TRBV11-2 with TRBJ2-5; D gene uncertain. CDR3 length: 13 residues. Germline CDR1 reads SGHAT; CDR2 reads FQNNGV. V was clipped by 5 bases and J by 5 bases, with 12 bases between them. The CDR3 protein is CASSARRVETQYF. Written as DNA, the CDR3 is TGTGCCAGCAGCGCGCGACGGGTGGAGACCCAGTACTTC. Full variable domain (rest looked up from reference TRBV11-2 and TRBJ2-5): EAGVAQSPRYKIIEKRQSVAFWCNPISGHATLYWYQQILGQGPKLLIQFQNNGVVDDSQLPKDRFSAERLKGVDSTLKIQPAKLEDSAVYLCASSARRVETQYFGPGTRLLVL.

The DNA of the CDR3 is TGTGCCAGCAGCCAAGATTTTTGGCTGGAAGGTTCCAGGTACCATGGCTACACCTTC. It translates to CASSQDFWLEGSRYHGYTF. V usage is TRBV3-1 and J usage is TRBJ1-2; no clear D gene. This CDR3 is built from 19 residues. V lost 0 bases to trimming and J lost 6 bases, with 26 bases between them. CDR1 and CDR2 from the germline V gene are LGHDT and YNNKEL (reference sequence).

This clonotype was seen repeatedly, ten times or more. This chain joins TRBV18 and TRBJ2-5; 9 bases map to TRBD2. The CDR3 is made up of 15 amino acids. V was pared by 0 bases and J by 5 bases, with 4 bases of the junction left unmatched. CDR1 is KGHSH, CDR2 LQKENI, per germline. CDR3 DNA sequence: TGTGCCAGCTCACCACCGACGGCGGGAGGGGAGACCCAGTACTTC. It encodes CASSPPTAGGETQYF.

Here the CDR3 reads CASSSIEGNYGYTF. CDR3 DNA: TGTGCCAGCAGTTCTATTGAGGGGAACTATGGCTACACCTTC. The gene calls are TRBV27 and TRBJ1-2, with D perhaps TRBD1 (5 bases). CDR3 length: 14 amino acids. The germline V gene encodes CDR1 MNHEY and CDR2 SMNVEV (reference sequence). The V gene lost 4 bases and the J gene lost 2 bases, with 11 bases spanning the gap.

This clonotype was seen ten or more times. This may stem from a read error, because a much larger clone lies one nucleotide away. The chain couples TRBV27 to TRBJ1-5, with unresolved D. Germline V gives CDR1 MNHEY, CDR2 SMNVEV (reference sequence). The CDR3 has 13 residues. CDR3 nucleotide sequence: TGTGCCAACAGTTTCGAATTCAATCAGCCCCAGCATTTT. Translating it yields CANSFEFNQPQHF.

The chain links TRBV20-1 to TRBJ1-1, with 7 bases fitting TRBD1. Germline-derived CDR1 and CDR2 are DFQATT and SNEGSKA (reference sequence). V dropped 3 bases and J dropped 5; count of bases not matched to a gene: 9. The CDR3 consists of 14 residues. In DNA form, the CDR3 reads TGCAGTGCTAGTTCGAGGACAGGTCAAACTGAAGCTTTCTTT. It specifies CSASSRTGQTEAFF.

The table lists this clonotype with a few counts. This rearrangement joins TRBV5-1 to TRBJ2-5; the match to TRBD2 covers 11 bases. V trimming: 0 bases; J trimming: 5 bases; junction bases outside the gene matches: 6. CDR1 SGHRS and CDR2 YFSETQ come from the germline V gene. The CDR3 totals 16 residues. The CDR3 DNA is TGCGCCAGCAGCTTGGCCGCTGGGACTAGCGGTGAGACCCAGTACTTC. Its protein product is CASSLAAGTSGETQYF.

This clonotype was seen at least ten times. J is TRBJ1-3 and V is TRBV27; D remains ambiguous. V shed 3 bases and J shed 4 bases, with 4 bases lying between them. The V gene's germline CDR1 is MNHEY and CDR2 SMNVEV (reference sequence). This CDR3 spans 12 amino acids. CDR3 in DNA: TGTGCCAGCAGTTTCCAGGGAAACACCATATATTTT. The encoded protein is CASSFQGNTIYF.

This clonotype was seen ten or more times. V and J are TRBV9 and TRBJ1-2, with TRBD1 identical over 7 bases. Trimming took 1 base from V and 6 from J; bases not matched to a gene: 9. Germline V CDR1 and CDR2: SGDLS, YYNGEE. The CDR3 sequence is 15 residues long. CDR3 DNA: TGTGCCAGCAGCGTATCCTCGGGGAGGGGGCATGGCTACACCTTC. Its translation is CASSVSSGRGHGYTF.

This clonotype was detected a few times. The chain couples TRBV7-9 to TRBJ1-1, with a weak D call TRBD1 (6 bases). This CDR3 spans 14 amino acids. Trimming removed 5 bases at V and 1 base at J, with 11 bases between. Germline CDR1 SEHNR, CDR2 FQNEAQ (reference sequence). CDR3 sequence reads: CASSGTQGNTEAFF. The CDR3 DNA reads as TGTGCCAGCAGCGGAACACAGGGGAACACTGAAGCTTTCTTT.

This clonotype was seen ten or more times. The chain employs TRBV12-3 or TRBV12-4 and TRBJ1-2; 8 positions match TRBD1. V lost 6 bases to trimming and J lost 1 base; unmatched junction nucleotides: 4. The CDR3 sequence is 14 residues long. The CDR3 reads CASRKDRDNYGYTF. CDR3 in DNA: TGTGCCAGCAGAAAGGACAGGGATAACTATGGCTACACCTTC.

In this sample, this clonotype turned up a few times. This sequence joins TRBV7-6 and TRBJ1-6, with no clear D. The length of the CDR3 is 15 residues. The V end was cut by 5 bases, the J end by 7 bases, with 15 bases between. CDR1 is SGHVS, CDR2 FNYEAQ, per germline. DNA for the CDR3: TGTGCCAGCAGCCCCATAGTCGACACAAATTCACCCCTCCACTTT. Its protein product is CASSPIVDTNSPLHF.

The V and J genes are TRBV20-1 and TRBJ2-3, with D uncertain. The CDR3 loop spans 11 amino acids. The V gene's germline CDR1 is DFQATT and CDR2 SNEGSKA (reference sequence). Trimming removed 2 bases at V and 3 bases at J, with 3 bases between. CDR3 protein: CSARRTDTQYF. In DNA, the CDR3 is TGCAGTGCTAGAAGGACAGATACGCAGTATTTT.

In its sample, this clonotype was seen many times. The chain links TRBV5-1 to TRBJ1-5; D is unresolved. Between the trimmed V and J ends, which lost 2 bases and 0 bases, there was a span of 9 bases. This CDR3 has 15 residues. CDR1 is SGHRS, CDR2 YFSETQ, per germline. The CDR3 region is CASSFNGDSNQPQHF. The CDR3 DNA reads as TGCGCCAGCAGCTTCAACGGGGATAGCAATCAGCCCCAGCATTTT.

This clonotype was recorded many times. This chain joins TRBV9 and TRBJ2-5, with D possibly being TRBD2 (6 bases). The length of the CDR3 is 16 residues. Germline loops: CDR1 SGDLS, CDR2 YYNGEE. The V end was cut by 4 bases, the J end by 1 base, with 17 bases between. In DNA, the CDR3 is TGTGCCAGCAGCTCAGGACGAAGGACTACCCAAGAGACCCAGTACTTC. Translating it yields CASSSGRRTTQETQYF.

Comment on this clonotype: A read error may explain this, as a much larger clone is one base away. The chain has TRBV7-9 and TRBJ2-2, with no clear D. The germline CDR1 and CDR2 sequences are SEHNR and FQNEAQ (reference sequence). CDR3 length: 12 amino acids. V shed 5 bases and J shed 5 bases, with 6 bases lying between them. CDR3 sequence: CASSPLTGELFF. Here the CDR3 DNA reads TGTGCCAGCAGCCCCCTTACCGGGGAGCTGTTTTTT.

At least ten counts were recorded for this clonotype. The rearrangement uses TRBV10-1 and TRBJ1-3, with 11 bases that match TRBD1. CDR3 length equals 19 residues. Germline V CDR1 and CDR2: WNHNN, SYGVQD (reference sequence). The V and J ends lost 1 base and 2 bases, in that order; junction bases with no gene match: 10. DNA for the CDR3: TGCGCCAGCAGTGAGTGGACAGGGGGCCTGGGCACAGCTGGAAACACCATATATTTT. Its translation is CASSEWTGGLGTAGNTIYF.

This clonotype was observed at least ten times. This chain's CDR3 is CASSLAISGASSYEQYF. The CDR3 region has the DNA TGCGCCAGCAGCTTGGCCATATCCGGGGCCAGCTCCTACGAGCAGTACTTC. The rearrangement links TRBV5-1 to TRBJ2-7, with D perhaps given as TRBD1 or TRBD2 (5 bases each). CDR3 length: 17 amino acids. CDR1 SGHRS and CDR2 YFSETQ come from the germline V gene. With 0 bases removed from V and 0 bases from J, the gap between germline ends came to 16 bases.

In its sample, this clonotype was seen many times. The gene calls are TRBV5-1 and TRBJ1-2; 10 bases are shared with TRBD1. Germline V gives CDR1 SGHRS, CDR2 YFSETQ. V lost 1 base and J lost 8; bases outside the gene matches: 8. The CDR3 runs 15 residues. The CDR3 DNA reads TGCGCCAGCAGCTTGACCCCCTGGACAGGGGGGGGCTACACCTTC. Translation: CASSLTPWTGGGYTF.

In its sample, this clonotype was seen many times. This chain joins TRBV9 and TRBJ1-1; TRBD1 matches 7 bases. The junction had 6 bases not matched to a gene; V was cut back by 0 bases and J by 7 bases. The CDR3 spans 14 residues. The germline CDR1 and CDR2 sequences are SGDLS and YYNGEE. The CDR3 loop is CASSVEQGTGEAFF. DNA for the CDR3: TGTGCCAGCAGCGTAGAACAGGGGACGGGTGAAGCTTTCTTT.

The chain joins TRBV28 to TRBJ1-2, with unresolved D. The germline V and J ends were trimmed by 4 bases and 2 bases, with 14 bases remaining between them. Germline CDR1 reads MDHEN; CDR2 reads SYDVKM. The CDR3 loop spans 15 amino acids. Here the CDR3 reads CASSSVTENNYGYTF. The CDR3 nucleotides are TGTGCCAGCAGTTCCGTAACGGAAAACAACTATGGCTACACCTTC.